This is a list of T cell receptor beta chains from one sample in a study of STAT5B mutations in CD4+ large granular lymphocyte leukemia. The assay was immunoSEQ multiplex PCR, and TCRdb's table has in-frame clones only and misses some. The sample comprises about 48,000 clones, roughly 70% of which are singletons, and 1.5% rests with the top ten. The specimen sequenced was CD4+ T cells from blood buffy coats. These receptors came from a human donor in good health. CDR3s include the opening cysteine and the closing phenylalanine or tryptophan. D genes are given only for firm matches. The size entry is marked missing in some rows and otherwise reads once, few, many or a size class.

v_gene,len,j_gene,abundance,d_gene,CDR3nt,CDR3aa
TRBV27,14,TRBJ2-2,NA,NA,TGTGCCAGCAGTTTAGGCACCTACACCGGGGAGCTGTTTTTT,CASSLGTYTGELFF
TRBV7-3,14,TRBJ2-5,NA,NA,TGTGCCAGCAGCTCCGACGCCGGGGGACAGACCCAGTACTTC,CASSSDAGGQTQYF
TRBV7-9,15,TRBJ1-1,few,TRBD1,TGTGCCAGCAGCCCCTCCGGACAGGGGAACACTGAAGCTTTCTTT,CASSPSGQGNTEAFF
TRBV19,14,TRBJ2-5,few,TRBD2,TGTGCCAGTAGCGGGGGGGGCTCCCAAGAGACCCAGTACTTC,CASSGGGSQETQYF
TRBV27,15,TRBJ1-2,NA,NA,TGTGCCAGCAGTCCCTCGATCAGGGTAAACTATGGCTACACCTTC,CASSPSIRVNYGYTF
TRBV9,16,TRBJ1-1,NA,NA,TGTGCCAGCAGCCTAGGGGCAGGGGCGGAGAACACTGAAGCTTTCTTT,CASSLGAGAENTEAFF
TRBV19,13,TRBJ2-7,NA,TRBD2,TGTGCCAGTAGTAGGGGACTAGCCGACGAGCAGTACTTC,CASSRGLADEQYF
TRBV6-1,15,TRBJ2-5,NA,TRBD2,TGTGCCAGCGCCGGGGGAACTAGCGGGATAGAGACCCAGTACTTC,CASAGGTSGIETQYF
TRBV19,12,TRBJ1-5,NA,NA,TGTGCCAGTAGTATTTTATATCAGCCCCAGCATTTT,CASSILYQPQHF
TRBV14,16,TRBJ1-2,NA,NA,TGTGCCAGCAGCCAAACAACCGCCCCGTGGGAAGAAGGCTACACCTTC,CASSQTTAPWEEGYTF
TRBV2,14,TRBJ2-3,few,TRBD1,TGTGCCAGCAGCGCCGGGACAGGGTCCGATACGCAGTATTTT,CASSAGTGSDTQYF
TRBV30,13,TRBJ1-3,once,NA,TGTGCCTGGACCAGGGATAAAGGAAACACCATATATTTT,CAWTRDKGNTIYF
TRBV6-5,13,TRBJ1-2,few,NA,TGTGCCAGCAGCCCGGGGGCAGATTATGGCTACACCTTC,CASSPGADYGYTF
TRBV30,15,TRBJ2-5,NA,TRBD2,TGTGCCTGGGCCCCTCGAGCGGGGGGGCTCGAGACCCAGTACTTC,CAWAPRAGGLETQYF
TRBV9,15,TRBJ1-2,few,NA,TGTGCCAGCAGCGTAGGGACAGCAGAATTATATGGCTACACCTTC,CASSVGTAELYGYTF
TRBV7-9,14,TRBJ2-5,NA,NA,TGTGCCAGCAGCACAGGGTGGGTTCAAGAGACCCAGTACTTC,CASSTGWVQETQYF
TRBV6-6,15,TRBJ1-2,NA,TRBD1,TGTGCCAGCAGTCGGCTGACAGGGGATAACTATGGCTACACCTTC,CASSRLTGDNYGYTF
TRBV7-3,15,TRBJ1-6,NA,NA,TGTGCCAGCAGCTTAACCGGGACAACTAATTCACCCCTCCACTTT,CASSLTGTTNSPLHF
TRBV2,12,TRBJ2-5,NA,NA,TGTGCCAGCAGTGACAGGCAAGAGACCCAGTACTTC,CASSDRQETQYF
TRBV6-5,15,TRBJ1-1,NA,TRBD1,TGTGCCAGCAGTTACTCCGGACAGGGGAACACTGAAGCTTTCTTT,CASSYSGQGNTEAFF
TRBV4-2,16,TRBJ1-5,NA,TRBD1,TGTGCCAGCAGCCAAGATGAGACAGGGGGTCGGCAGCCCCAGCATTTT,CASSQDETGGRQPQHF
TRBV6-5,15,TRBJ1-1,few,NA,TGTGCCAGCAGTAACGGACAGAAAATGAACACTGAAGCTTTCTTT,CASSNGQKMNTEAFF
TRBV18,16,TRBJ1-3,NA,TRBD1,TGTGCCAGCTCATCAGGGGGCCCGCGCTCTGGAAACACCATATATTTT,CASSSGGPRSGNTIYF
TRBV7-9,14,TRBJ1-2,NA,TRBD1,TGTGCCAGCAGCTTGGGACAGGGGGCGTGGGGCTACACCTTC,CASSLGQGAWGYTF
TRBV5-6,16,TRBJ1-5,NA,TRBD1,TGTGCCAGCAGCTCCCGACAGGGCGGGACAAATCAGCCCCAGCATTTT,CASSSRQGGTNQPQHF
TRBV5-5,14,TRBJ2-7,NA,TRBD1,TGTGCCAGCACCGACGACAGGGCGAGGTACGAGCAGTACTTC,CASTDDRARYEQYF
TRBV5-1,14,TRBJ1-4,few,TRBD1,TGCGCCAGCAGACCTACGACAGGGAAGGAAAAACTGTTTTTT,CASRPTTGKEKLFF
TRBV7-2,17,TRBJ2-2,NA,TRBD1,TGTGCCAGCAGCCCAGATTACAGGGGGCGGGACACCGGGGAGCTGTTTTTT,CASSPDYRGRDTGELFF
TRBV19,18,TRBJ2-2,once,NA,TGTGCCAGTAGTATCTCCTACACAATTAAGGGTGGGGCCGGGGAGCTGTTTTTT,CASSISYTIKGGAGELFF
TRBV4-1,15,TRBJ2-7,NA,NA,TGCGCCAGCAGCCAGCCGGGACAACCTCCCTACGAGCAGTACTTC,CASSQPGQPPYEQYF
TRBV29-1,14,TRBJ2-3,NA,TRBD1,TGCAGCGTAGGGACAGGGCAAGGCACAGATACGCAGTATTTT,CSVGTGQGTDTQYF
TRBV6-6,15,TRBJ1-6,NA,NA,TGTGCCAGCAGTACCAACAGGGTCCAGGGTTCACCCCTCCACTTT,CASSTNRVQGSPLHF
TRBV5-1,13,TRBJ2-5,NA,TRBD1,TGCGCTTCGGCAGGGGGCCCACAAGAGACCCAGTACTTC,CASAGGPQETQYF
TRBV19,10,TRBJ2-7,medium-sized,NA,TGTGCCCCTCCTCAAGACCTCCAGTACTTC,CAPPQDLQYF
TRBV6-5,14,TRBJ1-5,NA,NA,TGTGCCAGCATGGAGGGGGGTGGCAATCAGCCCCAGCATTTT,CASMEGGGNQPQHF
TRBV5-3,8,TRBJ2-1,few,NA,TGTGCCACACCTGAGCAGTTCTTC,CATPEQFF
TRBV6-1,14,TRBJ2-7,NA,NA,TGTGCCAGCAGTGAAGCTTTGGGGGTTTACGAGCAGTACTTC,CASSEALGVYEQYF
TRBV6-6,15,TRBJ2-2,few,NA,TGTGCCAGCACCACCGCGGAGGCGGGCCGGGGGGAGCTGTTTTTT,CASTTAEAGRGELFF
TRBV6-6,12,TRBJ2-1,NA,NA,TGTGCCAGCGGGGCGGGGAATTATGAGCAGTTCTTC,CASGAGNYEQFF
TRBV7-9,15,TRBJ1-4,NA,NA,TGTGCCAGCAGCGTTTTCGGGGCTTCGGAGGAAAAACTGTTTTTT,CASSVFGASEEKLFF